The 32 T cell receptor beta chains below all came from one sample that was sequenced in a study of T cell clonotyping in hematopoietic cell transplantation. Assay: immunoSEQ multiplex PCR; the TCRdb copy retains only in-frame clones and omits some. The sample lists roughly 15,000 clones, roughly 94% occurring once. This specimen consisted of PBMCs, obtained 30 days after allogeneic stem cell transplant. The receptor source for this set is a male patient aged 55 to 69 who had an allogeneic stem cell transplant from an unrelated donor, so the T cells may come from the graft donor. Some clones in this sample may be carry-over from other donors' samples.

CDR3 sequence reads: CASSNLGGQETQYF. DNA for the CDR3: TGTGCCAGCAGCAATCTAGGAGGGCAAGAGACCCAGTACTTC. The chain is built from TRBV7-9 and TRBJ2-5; perhaps TRBD2 as D (6 bases). Trimming shortened V by 5 bases and J by 2 bases, and 12 bases separated the two germline ends. This CDR3 contains 14 residues. Germline-derived CDR1 and CDR2 are SEHNR and FQNEAQ (reference sequence). The full variable domain, its missing parts supplied by reference TRBV7-9 and TRBJ2-5, is DTGVSQNPRHKITKRGQNVTFRCDPISEHNRLYWYRQTLGQGPEFLTYFQNEAQLEKSRLLSDRFSAERPKGSFSTLEIQRTEQGDSAMYLCASSNLGGQETQYFGPGTRLLVL.

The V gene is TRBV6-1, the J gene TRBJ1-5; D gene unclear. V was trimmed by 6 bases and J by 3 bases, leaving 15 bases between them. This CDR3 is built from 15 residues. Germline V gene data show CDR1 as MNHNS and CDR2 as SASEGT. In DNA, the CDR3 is TGTGCCAGCAGCTACCTTCTGACTATCAATCAGCCCCAGCATTTT. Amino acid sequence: CASSYLLTINQPQHF.

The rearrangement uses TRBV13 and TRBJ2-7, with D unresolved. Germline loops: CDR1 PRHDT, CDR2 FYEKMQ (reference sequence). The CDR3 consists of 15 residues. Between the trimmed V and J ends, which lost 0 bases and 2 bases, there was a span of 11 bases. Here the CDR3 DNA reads TGTGCCAGCAGCTTAGGATTGCGCGCCACCTACGAGCAGTACTTC. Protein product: CASSLGLRATYEQYF.

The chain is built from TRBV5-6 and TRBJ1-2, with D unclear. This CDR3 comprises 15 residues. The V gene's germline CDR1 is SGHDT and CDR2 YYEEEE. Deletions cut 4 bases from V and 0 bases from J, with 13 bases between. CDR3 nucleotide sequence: TGTGCCAGCAGCCTGTTTCACAGAGCTAACTATGGCTACACCTTC. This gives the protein CASSLFHRANYGYTF.

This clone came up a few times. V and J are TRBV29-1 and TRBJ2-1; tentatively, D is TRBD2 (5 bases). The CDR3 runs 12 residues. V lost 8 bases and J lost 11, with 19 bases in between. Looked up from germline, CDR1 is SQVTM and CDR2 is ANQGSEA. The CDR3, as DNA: TGCAGCTTCTCACCCGGAGAGGGCCAGCAGTTCTTC. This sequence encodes CSFSPGEGQQFF.

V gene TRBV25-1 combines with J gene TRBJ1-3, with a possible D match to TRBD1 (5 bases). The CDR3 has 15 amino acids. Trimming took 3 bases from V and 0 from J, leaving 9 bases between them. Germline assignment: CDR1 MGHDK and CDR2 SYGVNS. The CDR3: CASSEAGISGNTIYF. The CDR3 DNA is TGTGCCAGCAGTGAGGCAGGGATCTCTGGAAACACCATATATTTT. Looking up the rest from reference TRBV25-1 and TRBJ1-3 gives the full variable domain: EADIYQTPRYLVIGTGKKITLECSQTMGHDKMYWYQQDPGMELHLIHYSYGVNSTEKGDLSSESTVSRIRTEHFPLTLESARPSHTSQYLCASSEAGISGNTIYFGEGSWLTVV.

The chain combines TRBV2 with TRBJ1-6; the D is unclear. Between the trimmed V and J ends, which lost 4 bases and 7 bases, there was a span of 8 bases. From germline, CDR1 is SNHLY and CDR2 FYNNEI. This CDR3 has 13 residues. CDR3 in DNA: TGTGCCAGCAGTGCCGACACAAATTCACCCCTCCACTTT. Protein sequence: CASSADTNSPLHF. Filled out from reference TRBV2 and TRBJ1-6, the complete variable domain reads EPEVTQTPSHQVTQMGQEVILRCVPISNHLYFYWYRQILGQKVEFLVSFYNNEISEKSEIFDDQFSVERPDGSNFTLKIRSTKLEDSAMYFCASSADTNSPLHFGNGTRLTVT.

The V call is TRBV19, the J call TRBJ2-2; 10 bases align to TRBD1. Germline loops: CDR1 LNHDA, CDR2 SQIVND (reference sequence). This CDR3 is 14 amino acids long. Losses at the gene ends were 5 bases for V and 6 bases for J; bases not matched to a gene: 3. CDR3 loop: CASSWDRGAGELFF. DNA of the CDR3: TGTGCCAGTAGTTGGGACAGGGGCGCCGGGGAGCTGTTTTTT.

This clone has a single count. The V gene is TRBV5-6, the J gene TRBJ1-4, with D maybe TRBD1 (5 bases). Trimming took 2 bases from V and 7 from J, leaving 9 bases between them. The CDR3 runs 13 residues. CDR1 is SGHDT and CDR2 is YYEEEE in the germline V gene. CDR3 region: CASSFRVGEKLFF. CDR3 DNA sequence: TGTGCCAGCAGCTTCAGGGTTGGTGAAAAACTGTTTTTT.

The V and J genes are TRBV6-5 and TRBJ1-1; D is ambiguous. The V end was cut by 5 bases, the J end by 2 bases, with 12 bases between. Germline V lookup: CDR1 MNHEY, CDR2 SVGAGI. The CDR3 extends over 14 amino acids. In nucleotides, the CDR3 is TGTGCCAGCAGTCCCCGGGAGGGTAACACTGAAGCTTTCTTT. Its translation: CASSPREGNTEAFF.

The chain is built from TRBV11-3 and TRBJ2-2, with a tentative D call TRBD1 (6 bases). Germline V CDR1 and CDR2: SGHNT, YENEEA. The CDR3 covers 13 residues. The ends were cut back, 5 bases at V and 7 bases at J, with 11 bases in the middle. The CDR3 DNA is TGTGCCAGCAGCCCACCGGACAGCGGGGAGCTGTTTTTT. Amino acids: CASSPPDSGELFF.

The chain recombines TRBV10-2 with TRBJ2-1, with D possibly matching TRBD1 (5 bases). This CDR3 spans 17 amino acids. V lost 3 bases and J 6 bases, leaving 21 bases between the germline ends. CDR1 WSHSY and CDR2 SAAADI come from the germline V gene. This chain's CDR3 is CASSDSPPRVRGNEQFF. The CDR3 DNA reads TGCGCCAGCAGTGATTCGCCCCCCAGGGTCCGAGGCAATGAGCAGTTCTTC.

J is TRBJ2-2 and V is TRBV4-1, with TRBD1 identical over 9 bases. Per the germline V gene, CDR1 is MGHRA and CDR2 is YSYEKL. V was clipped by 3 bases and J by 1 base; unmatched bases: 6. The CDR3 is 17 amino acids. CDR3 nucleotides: TGCGCCAGCAGCCACGCCCCGGGACAGGGGAACACCGGGGAGCTGTTTTTT. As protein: CASSHAPGQGNTGELFF.

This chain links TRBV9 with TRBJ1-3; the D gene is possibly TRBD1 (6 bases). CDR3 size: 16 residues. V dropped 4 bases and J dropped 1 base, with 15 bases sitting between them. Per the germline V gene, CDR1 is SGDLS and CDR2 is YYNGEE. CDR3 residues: CASSSRGGQSGNTIYF. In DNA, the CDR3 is TGTGCCAGCAGCTCCCGTGGCGGACAGTCTGGAAACACCATATATTTT.

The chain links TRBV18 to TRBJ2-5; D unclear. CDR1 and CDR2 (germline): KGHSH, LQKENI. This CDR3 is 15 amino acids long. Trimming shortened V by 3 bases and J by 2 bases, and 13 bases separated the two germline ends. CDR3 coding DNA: TGTGCCAGCTCACCGCAGGATGCTAGGCAAGAGACCCAGTACTTC. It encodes CASSPQDARQETQYF.

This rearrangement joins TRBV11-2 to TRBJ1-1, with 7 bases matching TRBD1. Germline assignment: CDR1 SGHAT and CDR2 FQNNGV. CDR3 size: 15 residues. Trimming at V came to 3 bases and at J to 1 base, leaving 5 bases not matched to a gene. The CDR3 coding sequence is TGTGCCAGCAGCTTTACCGGGACAGCGAACACTGAAGCTTTCTTT. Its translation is CASSFTGTANTEAFF.

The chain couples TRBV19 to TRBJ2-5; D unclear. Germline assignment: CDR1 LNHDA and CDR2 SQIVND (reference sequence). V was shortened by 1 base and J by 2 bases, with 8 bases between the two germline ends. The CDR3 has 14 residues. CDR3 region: CASSIGAEQETQYF. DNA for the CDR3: TGTGCCAGTAGTATAGGAGCAGAACAAGAGACCCAGTACTTC.

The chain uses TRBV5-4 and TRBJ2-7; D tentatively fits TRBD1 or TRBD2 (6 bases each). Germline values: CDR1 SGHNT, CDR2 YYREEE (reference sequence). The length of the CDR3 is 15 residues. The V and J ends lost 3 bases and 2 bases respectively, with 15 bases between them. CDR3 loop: CASSSHGGPPYEQYF. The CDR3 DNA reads TGTGCCAGCAGCTCCCATGGGGGGCCACCCTACGAGCAGTACTTC.

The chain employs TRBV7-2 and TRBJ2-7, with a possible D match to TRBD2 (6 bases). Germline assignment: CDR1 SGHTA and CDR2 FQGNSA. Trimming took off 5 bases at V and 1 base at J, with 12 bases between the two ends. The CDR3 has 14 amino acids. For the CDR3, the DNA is TGTGCCAGCAGCGCCGGGACTCCTTCCTACGAGCAGTACTTC. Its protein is CASSAGTPSYEQYF.

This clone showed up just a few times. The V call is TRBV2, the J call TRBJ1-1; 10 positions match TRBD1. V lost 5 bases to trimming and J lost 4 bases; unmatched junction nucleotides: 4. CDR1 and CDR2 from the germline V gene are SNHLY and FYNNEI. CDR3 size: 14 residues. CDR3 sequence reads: CASSSRQGATEAFF. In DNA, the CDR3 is TGTGCCAGCAGTTCGCGACAGGGGGCCACTGAAGCTTTCTTT.

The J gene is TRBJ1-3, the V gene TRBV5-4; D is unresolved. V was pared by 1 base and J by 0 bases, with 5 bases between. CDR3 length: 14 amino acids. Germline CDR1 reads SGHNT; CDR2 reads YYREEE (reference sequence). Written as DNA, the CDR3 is TGTGCCAGCAGCTTGAGAAGCTCTGGAAACACCATATATTTT. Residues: CASSLRSSGNTIYF.

The CDR3 region is CASSRENTGELFF. In DNA, the CDR3 is TGTGCCAGCAGTCGGGAAAACACCGGGGAGCTGTTTTTT. The chain recombines TRBV6-5 with TRBJ2-2, with a possible D match to TRBD2 (5 bases). The CDR3 spans 13 residues. CDR1 and CDR2 from the germline V gene are MNHEY and SVGAGI. Trimming removed 5 bases from V and 2 bases from J, with 6 bases in between.

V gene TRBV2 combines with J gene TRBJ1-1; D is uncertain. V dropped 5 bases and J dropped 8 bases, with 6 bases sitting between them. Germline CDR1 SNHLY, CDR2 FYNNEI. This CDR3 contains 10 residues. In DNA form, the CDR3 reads TGTGCCAGCAGTTTGGGAGAAGCTTTCTTT. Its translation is CASSLGEAFF.

CDR3 loop: CASTWGGSEKLFF. The CDR3 DNA sequence: TGTGCCAGCACCTGGGGTGGTTCTGAAAAACTGTTTTTT. This sequence joins TRBV11-2 and TRBJ1-4; no reliable D call. Germline CDR1 reads SGHAT; CDR2 reads FQNNGV. Trimming took 7 bases from V and 7 from J, leaving 13 bases between them. This CDR3 region has 13 residues.

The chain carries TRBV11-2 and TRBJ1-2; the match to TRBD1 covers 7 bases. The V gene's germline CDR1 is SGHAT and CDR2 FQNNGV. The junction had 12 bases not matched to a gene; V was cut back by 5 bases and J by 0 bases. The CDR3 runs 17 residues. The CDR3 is CASSRTGDGFSNYGYTF. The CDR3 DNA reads TGTGCCAGCAGCCGTACAGGGGATGGTTTTTCTAACTATGGCTACACCTTC.

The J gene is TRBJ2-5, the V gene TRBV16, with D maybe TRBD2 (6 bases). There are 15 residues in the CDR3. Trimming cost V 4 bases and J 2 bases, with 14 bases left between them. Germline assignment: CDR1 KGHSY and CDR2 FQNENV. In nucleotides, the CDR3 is TGTGCCAGCAGCCGTGGACTAAGCGTGCAAGAGACCCAGTACTTC. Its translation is CASSRGLSVQETQYF.

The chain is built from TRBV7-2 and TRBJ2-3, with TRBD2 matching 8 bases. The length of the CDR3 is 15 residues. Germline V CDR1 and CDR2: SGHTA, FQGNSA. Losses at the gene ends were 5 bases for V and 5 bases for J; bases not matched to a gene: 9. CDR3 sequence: CASSRLAGLEDTQYF. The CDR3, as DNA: TGTGCCAGCAGCCGGTTAGCGGGGTTGGAAGATACGCAGTATTTT.

CDR3: CASSVSSGQGRASPLHF. The DNA for the CDR3 is TGTGCCAGCAGCGTTTCTTCGGGACAGGGAAGAGCTTCACCCCTCCACTTT. The chain uses TRBV9 and TRBJ1-6, with 9 bases lining up with TRBD1. Germline trimming cut 2 bases from V and 9 bases from J; bases unmatched to any gene: 12. The CDR3 covers 17 residues. Germline V lookup: CDR1 SGDLS, CDR2 YYNGEE. Drawing the rest from reference TRBV9 and TRBJ1-6, the complete variable domain is DSGVTQTPKHLITATGQRVTLRCSPRSGDLSVYWYQQSLDQGLQFLIQYYNGEERAKGNILERFSAQQFPDLHSELNLSSLELGDSALYFCASSVSSGQGRASPLHFGNGTRLTVT.

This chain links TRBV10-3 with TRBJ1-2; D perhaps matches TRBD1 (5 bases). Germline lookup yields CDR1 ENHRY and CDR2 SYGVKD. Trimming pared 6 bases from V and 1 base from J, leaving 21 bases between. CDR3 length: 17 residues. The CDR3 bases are TGTGCCATCAGAGAGGGGCGATTGTTGACTAGTAACTATGGCTACACCTTC. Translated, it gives CAIREGRLLTSNYGYTF.

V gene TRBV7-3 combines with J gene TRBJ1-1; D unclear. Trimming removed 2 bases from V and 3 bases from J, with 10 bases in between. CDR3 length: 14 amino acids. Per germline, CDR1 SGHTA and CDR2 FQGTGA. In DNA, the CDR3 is TGTGCCAGCAGCTTAGCCCCACGAGACACTGAAGCTTTCTTT. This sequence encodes CASSLAPRDTEAFF.

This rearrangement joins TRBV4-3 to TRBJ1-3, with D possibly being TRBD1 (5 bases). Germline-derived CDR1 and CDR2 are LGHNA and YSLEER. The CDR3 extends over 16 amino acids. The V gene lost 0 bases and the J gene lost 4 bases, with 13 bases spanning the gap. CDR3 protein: CASSQDPAGSGNTIYF. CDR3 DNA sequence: TGCGCCAGCAGCCAAGATCCGGCAGGGTCGGGAAACACCATATATTTT.

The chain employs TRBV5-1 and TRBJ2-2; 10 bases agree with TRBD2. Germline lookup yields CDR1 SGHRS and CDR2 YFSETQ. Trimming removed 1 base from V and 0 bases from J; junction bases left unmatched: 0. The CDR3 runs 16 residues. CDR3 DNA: TGCGCCAGCAGCTTGAGCGGGGGGGCGAACACCGGGGAGCTGTTTTTT. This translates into CASSLSGGANTGELFF.